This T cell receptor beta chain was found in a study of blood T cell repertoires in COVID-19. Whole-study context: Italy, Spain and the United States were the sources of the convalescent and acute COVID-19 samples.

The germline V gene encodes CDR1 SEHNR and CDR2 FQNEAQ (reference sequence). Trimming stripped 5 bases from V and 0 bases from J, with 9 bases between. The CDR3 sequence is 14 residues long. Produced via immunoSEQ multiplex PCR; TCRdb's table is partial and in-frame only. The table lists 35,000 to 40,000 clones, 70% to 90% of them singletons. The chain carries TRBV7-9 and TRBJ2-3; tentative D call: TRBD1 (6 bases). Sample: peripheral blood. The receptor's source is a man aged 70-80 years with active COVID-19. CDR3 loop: CASSPDRSTDTQYF. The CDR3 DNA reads TGTGCCAGCAGCCCGGACAGAAGCACAGATACGCAGTATTTT.